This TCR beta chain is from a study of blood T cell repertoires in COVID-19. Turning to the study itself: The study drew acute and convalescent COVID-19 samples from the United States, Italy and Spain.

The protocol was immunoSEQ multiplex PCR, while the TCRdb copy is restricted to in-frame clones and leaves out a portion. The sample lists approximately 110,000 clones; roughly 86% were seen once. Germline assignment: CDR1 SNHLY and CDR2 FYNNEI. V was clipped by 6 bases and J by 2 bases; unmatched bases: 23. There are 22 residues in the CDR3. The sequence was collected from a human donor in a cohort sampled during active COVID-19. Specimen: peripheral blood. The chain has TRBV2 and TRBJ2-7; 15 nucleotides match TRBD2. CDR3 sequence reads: CASRLRQVTGTSGRWFPYEQYF. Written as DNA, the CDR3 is TGTGCCAGCAGATTAAGACAGGTTACCGGGACTAGCGGGAGGTGGTTCCCCTACGAGCAGTACTTC.